One and the same sample provided the 32 T cell receptor beta chains below, sequenced in a study of identical twins. Each CDR3 protein is one row after TCRdb ran MiXCR on the 5' RACE reads. The table includes some 590,000 distinct CDR3 sequences, approximately 9.6% detected once. These same data were also listed under a study on yellow fever vaccine responses in identical twins.

Input material: PBMCs. The receptors shown here come from a woman under 30 in good health.

This clonotype has ten or more counts. This chain links TRBV13 with TRBJ1-2, with 7 positions matching TRBD1. V was pared by 6 bases and J by 4 bases, with 8 bases of the junction left unmatched. Germline V lookup: CDR1 PRHDT, CDR2 FYEKMQ (reference sequence). The CDR3 sequence is 14 residues long. This chain's CDR3 is CASRKAGGGYGYTF. The CDR3 nucleotides read TGTGCCAGCAGGAAAGCAGGGGGTGGCTATGGCTACACCTTC.

Points on this clonotype: Sequence at one end of the junction differs from germline and may be a read error. CDR3 sequence: CASSTVAGNYNEQLF. In nucleotides, the CDR3 is TGTGCCAGCAGCACGGTAGCGGGAAACTACAATGAGCAGTTATTC. This chain joins TRBV7-2 and TRBJ2-1; the match to TRBD2 covers 8 bases. Germline V gene data show CDR1 as SGHTA and CDR2 as FQGNSA. The CDR3 spans 15 residues.

This clonotype was counted at least ten times. The chain links TRBV12-3 or TRBV12-4 to TRBJ2-5; maybe TRBD2 (5 bases). The V and J ends lost 5 bases and 5 bases respectively, with 12 bases between them. The CDR3 spans 13 residues. This chain's CDR3 is CASSPRGMETQYF. The CDR3 coding sequence is TGTGCCAGCAGTCCGAGAGGGATGGAGACCCAGTACTTC.

In this sample, this clonotype turned up a few times. This sequence joins TRBV12-3 or TRBV12-4 and TRBJ2-7; 9 bases line up with TRBD2. This CDR3 is built from 14 residues. V trimming: 4 bases; J trimming: 3 bases; junction bases outside the gene matches: 4. CDR3 nucleotides: TGTGCCAGCAGTTCAGGACTAGCGCTCTACGAGCAGTACTTC. This codes for CASSSGLALYEQYF.

In its sample, this clonotype was seen a few times. The CDR3 region is CASSQIEGNTEAFF. For the CDR3, the DNA is TGTGCCAGCAGCCAGATTGAGGGGAACACTGAAGCTTTCTTT. The chain is built from TRBV3-1 and TRBJ1-1, with unresolved D. Germline CDR1 and CDR2: LGHDT and YNNKEL (reference sequence). The CDR3 covers 14 residues. V lost 3 bases and J lost 1, with 9 bases in between.

This clonotype has only a few counts. The rearrangement joins TRBV28 to TRBJ2-1, with 10 bases matching TRBD2. The CDR3 contains 15 residues. V was pared by 4 bases and J by 7 bases, with 7 bases of the junction left unmatched. Germline lookup yields CDR1 MDHEN and CDR2 SYDVKM. Here the CDR3 reads CASSSPAGGQNEQFF. For the CDR3, the DNA is TGTGCCAGCAGTTCCCCAGCGGGGGGGCAAAATGAGCAGTTCTTC.

This clonotype was detected many times. This chain connects TRBV10-1 to TRBJ2-1; no definite D call. Germline-derived CDR1 and CDR2 are WNHNN and SYGVQD (reference sequence). The CDR3 is made up of 13 amino acids. V dropped 4 bases and J dropped 9 bases, with 13 bases sitting between them. The CDR3 region has the DNA TGCGCCAGCAGTGGAGTCGGGTTCGGTGAGCAGTTCTTC. It translates to CASSGVGFGEQFF.

This chain connects TRBV10-3 to TRBJ1-5, with 10 bases that match TRBD1. The CDR3 covers 17 residues. Germline V lookup: CDR1 ENHRY, CDR2 SYGVKD. V trimming: 5 bases; J trimming: 6 bases; junction bases outside the gene matches: 13. DNA for the CDR3: TGTGCCATCAGTCCGGGACAGGGGCCCCACGTCGGTCAGCCCCAGCATTTT. It translates to CAISPGQGPHVGQPQHF.

This clonotype has a count of ten or more. For the CDR3, the DNA is TGCGCCAGCAGCCACGGGACTAGCGGCGTCGAGCAGTACTTC. Protein product: CASSHGTSGVEQYF. The rearrangement links TRBV4-3 to TRBJ2-7; 11 positions agree with TRBD2. The ends lost 3 bases at V and 6 bases at J; junction bases unmatched: 4. CDR3 size: 14 residues. Germline CDR1 reads LGHNA; CDR2 reads YSLEER.

As to this clonotype: A much larger clone differs from this one at a single base, so this may be a read error. V and J are TRBV11-2 and TRBJ2-7; 9 bases match TRBD1. In germline, CDR1 is SGHAT, CDR2 FQNNGV. The CDR3 is 20 residues long. V lost 3 bases and J lost 0; bases outside the gene matches: 18. The CDR3 loop reads CASSLGGQGFRTPHSYEQYF. The CDR3 nucleotides are TGTGCCAGCAGCTTGGGAGGACAGGGGTTTAGAACACCTCACTCCTACGAGCAGTACTTC.

Ten or more counts support this clonotype. The chain is built from TRBV12-3 or TRBV12-4 and TRBJ2-7; D is possibly TRBD1 (5 bases). The CDR3 runs 14 residues. V shed 6 bases and J shed 2 bases, with 14 bases lying between them. Here the CDR3 DNA reads TGTGCCAGCAGCTCTATTCAGGGTCCCTACGAGCAGTACTTC. Translated: CASSSIQGPYEQYF.

This clonotype was observed a few times. The genes are TRBV5-1 and TRBJ2-7; TRBD2 is a possible D gene (6 bases). Per the germline V gene, CDR1 is SGHRS and CDR2 is YFSETQ. CDR3 length: 14 residues. V was trimmed by 2 bases and J by 0 bases, leaving 9 bases between them. The CDR3 here is CASSFSGVSYEQYF. CDR3 sequence (DNA): TGCGCCAGCAGCTTTTCGGGGGTCTCCTACGAGCAGTACTTC.

The chain joins TRBV7-3 to TRBJ1-2, with 9 bases fitting TRBD1. The J segment lost 6 bases and the V segment lost 4 bases, leaving 3 bases of the junction unmatched. CDR1 is SGHTA and CDR2 is FQGTGA in the germline V gene. The CDR3 runs to 13 residues. DNA of the CDR3: TGTGCCAGCAGCTCGGGACAGGGTCATGGCTACACCTTC. Its protein is CASSSGQGHGYTF.

This chain links TRBV28 with TRBJ2-5; TRBD1 is a possible D gene (6 bases). The CDR3 length is 15 residues. V lost 3 bases and J 0 bases, leaving 11 bases between the germline ends. Germline V gene sequence: CDR1 MDHEN, CDR2 SYDVKM. This chain's CDR3 is CASSLWTAYQETQYF. The CDR3 coding sequence is TGTGCCAGCAGTTTGTGGACAGCGTACCAAGAGACCCAGTACTTC.

This chain uses TRBV5-1 with TRBJ2-3; D unresolved. The CDR3 loop spans 15 amino acids. CDR1 and CDR2 from the germline V gene are SGHRS and YFSETQ. V lost 0 bases to trimming and J lost 3 bases, with 11 bases between them. The CDR3 loop reads CASSLVRVGTDTQYF. The CDR3 DNA reads TGCGCCAGCAGCTTGGTGCGAGTAGGGACAGATACGCAGTATTTT.

This clonotype has at least ten counts. The rearrangement joins TRBV28 to TRBJ2-3, with 8 bases identical to TRBD1. The J segment lost 6 bases and the V segment lost 4 bases, leaving 9 bases of the junction unmatched. CDR3 size: 15 residues. Germline V gives CDR1 MDHEN, CDR2 SYDVKM. The CDR3 sequence: CASSSPRGPGDTQYF. CDR3 DNA: TGTGCCAGCAGTTCACCCAGGGGGCCAGGGGATACGCAGTATTTT. Variable domain in full (rest from reference TRBV28 and TRBJ2-3): DVKVTQSSRYLVKRTGEKVFLECVQDMDHENMFWYRQDPGLGLRLIYFSYDVKMKEKGDIPEGYSVSREKKERFSLILESASTNQTSMYLCASSSPRGPGDTQYFGPGTRLTVL.

This clonotype showed up just a few times. CDR3 sequence reads: CASSGWTGPILNEKLFF. Written as DNA, the CDR3 is TGTGCCAGCAGCGGTTGGACAGGACCGATCCTTAATGAAAAACTGTTTTTT. This sequence joins TRBV7-9 and TRBJ1-4; 7 bases agree with TRBD1. This CDR3 has 17 amino acids. With 5 bases clipped from V and 4 bases from J, the junction kept 13 bases outside the gene matches. In germline, CDR1 is SEHNR, CDR2 FQNEAQ (reference sequence). The full variable domain, with the rest looked up from reference TRBV7-9 and TRBJ1-4, is DTGVSQNPRHKITKRGQNVTFRCDPISEHNRLYWYRQTLGQGPEFLTYFQNEAQLEKSRLLSDRFSAERPKGSFSTLEIQRTEQGDSAMYLCASSGWTGPILNEKLFFGSGTQLSVL.

At least ten counts were recorded for this clonotype. The chain couples TRBV12-3 or TRBV12-4 to TRBJ2-7; the match to TRBD2 covers 7 bases. The CDR3 is 14 residues long. The trim removed 2 bases at V and 3 bases at J, leaving 4 bases unmatched. The CDR3 nucleotides read TGTGCCAGCAGTTTAAGACTAGCCGTCTACGAGCAGTACTTC. Protein product: CASSLRLAVYEQYF.

This sequence joins TRBV20-1 and TRBJ2-4; possibly TRBD1 for D (6 bases). The CDR3 is 16 amino acids. CDR1 is DFQATT, CDR2 SNEGSKA, per germline (reference sequence). The V end was cut by 0 bases, the J end by 6 bases, with 18 bases between. DNA of the CDR3: TGCAGTGCTAGAGATCCCACAGGGAACAGACTAAACATTCAGTACTTC. Its translation is CSARDPTGNRLNIQYF.

This clonotype was seen only a few times. The chain uses TRBV12-3 or TRBV12-4 and TRBJ2-7; unclear D gene. Trimming pared 6 bases from V and 3 bases from J, leaving 9 bases between. CDR3 size: 12 residues. CDR3 bases: TGTGCCAGCAGACGGACGGACTACGAGCAGTACTTC. As protein: CASRRTDYEQYF.

This clonotype was observed at least ten times. This chain connects TRBV20-1 to TRBJ2-5; 12 nucleotides match TRBD2. Germline values: CDR1 DFQATT, CDR2 SNEGSKA (reference sequence). V lost 2 bases and J lost 6; bases outside the gene matches: 10. The CDR3 sequence is 16 residues long. CDR3: CSARQPSGRARKTQYF. In DNA form, the CDR3 reads TGCAGTGCTAGACAACCTAGCGGGAGGGCCAGGAAGACCCAGTACTTC.

This chain uses TRBV7-2 with TRBJ2-7, with D unclear. With 5 bases removed from V and 4 bases from J, the gap between germline ends came to 12 bases. The CDR3 runs 13 residues. Per germline, CDR1 SGHTA and CDR2 FQGNSA. CDR3 residues: CASSQPQKYEQYF. CDR3 sequence (DNA): TGTGCCAGCAGCCAACCACAGAAATACGAGCAGTACTTC.

This clonotype showed up many times. The rearrangement uses TRBV5-1 and TRBJ2-7, with 10 nucleotides matching TRBD1. Germline V gene lookup returns CDR1 SGHRS and CDR2 YFSETQ. V lost 7 bases, J lost 6 bases, and 10 bases stayed unmatched. This CDR3 has 14 residues. Here the CDR3 DNA reads TGCGCCAGCGGAGATAGACAGGGGGCGGTCGAGCAGTACTTC. It yields the protein CASGDRQGAVEQYF. The whole variable domain, remainder taken from reference TRBV5-1 and TRBJ2-7, is KAGVTQTPRYLIKTRGQQVTLSCSPISGHRSVSWYQQTPGQGLQFLFEYFSETQRNKGNFPGRFSGRQFSNSRSEMNVSTLELGDSALYLCASGDRQGAVEQYFGPGTRLTVT.

This clonotype showed up many times. A junction boundary mismatches the germline segment, possibly from a read error. The V call is TRBV20-1, the J call TRBJ2-7; TRBD2 might be the D (5 bases). Germline-derived CDR1 and CDR2 are DFQATT and SNEGSKA (reference sequence). The CDR3 is 12 amino acids. The CDR3 bases are TGCAGCGCTAACCGGGACTCCTACGAGCAGTACTTC. Its translation is CSANRDSYEQYF.

This clonotype was counted a few times. The V gene is TRBV29-1, the J gene TRBJ2-2; D is perhaps TRBD1 (6 bases). CDR1 is SQVTM and CDR2 is ANQGSEA in the germline V gene. There are 14 residues in the CDR3. V shed 6 bases and J shed 0 bases, with 11 bases lying between them. CDR3 region: CSVLTGSNTGELFF. CDR3 sequence (DNA): TGCAGCGTCCTGACAGGATCGAACACCGGGGAGCTGTTTTTT.

The CDR3 here is CASSQEEAGGPQNIQYF. CDR3 in DNA: TGCGCCAGCAGCCAAGAGGAAGCGGGGGGGCCCCAAAACATTCAGTACTTC. The chain employs TRBV4-1 and TRBJ2-4, with TRBD2 matching over 10 bases. The CDR3 runs to 17 residues. In germline, CDR1 is MGHRA, CDR2 YSYEKL. Trimming cost V 0 bases and J 5 bases; bases outside gene matches: 7.

The chain couples TRBV10-3 to TRBJ2-6; D remains ambiguous. This CDR3 spans 17 amino acids. Per the germline V gene, CDR1 is ENHRY and CDR2 is SYGVKD. V dropped 4 bases and J dropped 0 bases, with 13 bases sitting between them. DNA for the CDR3: TGTGCCATCAGTGGGAGTCCGGGTGGCTCTGGGGCCAACGTCCTGACTTTC. It is translated as CAISGSPGGSGANVLTF.

The rearrangement links TRBV28 to TRBJ1-5; 10 nucleotides line up with TRBD1. V lost 6 bases and J lost 6; bases outside the gene matches: 5. There are 14 residues in the CDR3. The germline V gene encodes CDR1 MDHEN and CDR2 SYDVKM. This CDR3 is CASRGQGIVQPQHF. In nucleotides, the CDR3 is TGTGCCAGCAGGGGACAGGGGATAGTTCAGCCCCAGCATTTT.

The sample holds many counts of this clonotype. The chain has TRBV5-1 and TRBJ2-1, with TRBD2 identical over 11 bases. This CDR3 has 16 amino acids. J was trimmed by 6 bases and V by 4 bases; bases with no gene match: 9. The germline V gene encodes CDR1 SGHRS and CDR2 YFSETQ. The CDR3: CASSLLAGEGINEQFF. The CDR3, as DNA: TGCGCCAGCAGCCTACTAGCGGGAGAAGGTATCAATGAGCAGTTCTTC.

This clonotype showed up just a few times. V usage is TRBV11-1 and J usage is TRBJ2-6; 7 bases align to TRBD1. V shed 3 bases and J 0 bases; nucleotides not matched to a gene: 14. Germline V gene sequence: CDR1 SGHAT, CDR2 FQDESV (reference sequence). The CDR3 is made up of 20 amino acids. The CDR3: CASSFQIGDRTGSGANVLTF. CDR3 nucleotide sequence: TGTGCCAGCAGCTTCCAAATAGGGGACAGAACTGGCTCTGGGGCCAACGTCCTGACTTTC. The variable domain in full, completed from reference TRBV11-1 and TRBJ2-6, reads EAEVAQSPRYKITEKSQAVAFWCDPISGHATLYWYRQILGQGPELLVQFQDESVVDDSQLPKDRFSAERLKGVDSTLKIQPAELGDSAMYLCASSFQIGDRTGSGANVLTFGAGSRLTVL.

The chain carries TRBV9 and TRBJ1-3; D is possibly TRBD1 (5 bases). V was trimmed by 2 bases and J by 0 bases, leaving 9 bases between them. The CDR3 is made up of 15 amino acids. Germline V gene lookup returns CDR1 SGDLS and CDR2 YYNGEE. The chain's CDR3 is CASSVGGISGNTIYF. In DNA, the CDR3 is TGTGCCAGCAGCGTGGGGGGGATCTCTGGAAACACCATATATTTT.

This clonotype turned up a few times. The rearrangement links TRBV7-9 to TRBJ1-2, with TRBD1 as a possible D gene (5 bases). Germline CDR1 reads SEHNR; CDR2 reads FQNEAQ (reference sequence). V was trimmed by 1 base and J by 7 bases, leaving 10 bases between them. CDR3 length: 13 residues. Written as DNA, the CDR3 is TGTGCCAGCAGCTTAGACCGGGACTTTGGCTACACCTTC. Its translation is CASSLDRDFGYTF. Using reference TRBV7-9 and TRBJ1-2 for the parts outside the CDR3, the full variable domain is DTGVSQNPRHKITKRGQNVTFRCDPISEHNRLYWYRQTLGQGPEFLTYFQNEAQLEKSRLLSDRFSAERPKGSFSTLEIQRTEQGDSAMYLCASSLDRDFGYTFGSGTRLTVV.